This T cell receptor (beta chain) was identified in a study of control samples from healthy donors and cancer patients. Trimming left V 1 base short and J 0 bases short, with 8 bases between. The CDR3 has 15 residues. CDR1 is SSHAT and CDR2 is FNYEAQ in the germline V gene (reference sequence). TCRdb's table, derived via immunoSEQ multiplex PCR, lists solely in-frame clones and lacks some. The top ten clones hold around 9% of a sample with 100,000 to 150,000 clones, roughly 91% of them seen once. The chain is built from TRBV7-7 and TRBJ2-3; TRBD1 is a possible D gene (6 bases). This TCR came from a man between 40 and 49 years old in good health. Sequencing was performed on blood. For the CDR3, the DNA is TGTGCCAGCAGCTTAGTCGACAGGAGCACAGATACGCAGTATTTT. Translating gives CASSLVDRSTDTQYF. Complete variable domain (other parts from reference TRBV7-7 and TRBJ2-3): GAGVSQSPRYKVTKRGQDVTLRCDPISSHATLYWYQQALGQGPEFLTYFNYEAQPDKSGLPSDRFSAERPEGSISTLTIQRTEQRDSAMYRCASSLVDRSTDTQYFGPGTRLTVL.